These T cell receptor beta chains were read from a single sample in a study of OX40 agonist ivuxolimab in advanced cancers. Measured with immunoSEQ multiplex PCR; TCRdb has only the in-frame clones, and not every one. The data contain over 35,000 clones, nearly 90% of them seen just once; the ten biggest clones take up less than 50%. This material consisted of CD4+ or CD8+ T cells sorted from blood, taken in a trial of the OX40 agonist ivuxolimab. The source of these receptors is an adult with an advanced solid tumor such as melanoma, head and neck, liver or kidney cancer. CDR3s include the opening cysteine and the closing phenylalanine or tryptophan. The order of the fields is J gene, D gene, clone size, V gene, CDR3 DNA, CDR3 protein. D genes are given only for firm matches. Not all rows give a size; the values are once, few, many and, for expanded clones, a class.

TRBJ2-5,-,-,TRBV30,TGTGCCTGGAGTGGGAGGACCGTGTCGTACCAAGAGACCCAGTACTTC,CAWSGRTVSYQETQYF
TRBJ2-7,-,-,TRBV28,TGTGCCAGCAGCTACGGCCTGTTTTACGAGCAGTACTTC,CASSYGLFYEQYF
TRBJ2-7,-,few,TRBV7-9,TGTGCCAGCAGTCCTCGGGGGTCCTACGAGCAGTACTTC,CASSPRGSYEQYF
TRBJ2-1,-,-,TRBV6-5,TGTGCCAGCAGTCGCAATGAGCAGTTCTTC,CASSRNEQFF
TRBJ2-3,-,-,TRBV7-3,TGTGCCAGCAGCTTAATCGGGGACAGCACAGATACGCAGTATTTT,CASSLIGDSTDTQYF
TRBJ1-5,-,few,TRBV5-4,TGTGCCAGCAGCTTAAGGGGTTCCAGTCAGCCCCAGCATTTT,CASSLRGSSQPQHF
TRBJ2-7,TRBD1,once,TRBV27,TGTGCCAGCAGTGCCTCGACAGGGGGCTACGAGCAGTACTTC,CASSASTGGYEQYF
TRBJ2-5,-,once,TRBV7-2,TGTGCCAGCAGCTTAGGGGCAAGGCCGTCAGAGACCCAGTACTTC,CASSLGARPSETQYF
TRBJ1-6,TRBD1,-,TRBV29-1,TGCAGCGTTGAGGGACAGGGGAATTCACCCCTCCACTTT,CSVEGQGNSPLHF
TRBJ2-7,-,-,TRBV28,TGTGCCAGCAGTCCACCCTACAGGACCCTCCCCTACGAGCAGTACTTC,CASSPPYRTLPYEQYF
TRBJ1-3,-,few,TRBV5-1,TGCGCCAGCAGCTTGGACTCCTCTCGGGGAAACACCATATATTTT,CASSLDSSRGNTIYF
TRBJ2-1,-,-,TRBV27,TGTGCCAGCAGTTTACGAGCTTACAATGAGCAGTTCTTC,CASSLRAYNEQFF
TRBJ1-5,-,-,TRBV27,TGTGCCAGCAGTTTACTCGGGTCGAGTTATGCGAGGCAGCCCCAGCATTTT,CASSLLGSSYARQPQHF
TRBJ2-3,TRBD2,-,TRBV9,TGTGCCAGCAGCGAGGGACTAGCGGGCCCTAGCACAGATACGCAGTATTTT,CASSEGLAGPSTDTQYF
TRBJ2-7,TRBD1,-,TRBV10-1,TGCGCCAGCAGTGAAACAGGGGCTCACGAGCAGTACTTC,CASSETGAHEQYF
TRBJ2-3,-,-,TRBV19,TGTGCCAGTAGTGTGTCGAGGGGGGTTCTAGGGTTCCCTTTCACAGATACGCAGTATTTT,CASSVSRGVLGFPFTDTQYF
TRBJ1-1,-,-,TRBV28,TGTGCCAGCAGTTTACCCACGCAAGGGACAGCTTTCTTT,CASSLPTQGTAFF
TRBJ2-3,-,-,TRBV5-8,TGTGCCAGCAGCTTCAGACTAAACACAGATACGCAGTATTTT,CASSFRLNTDTQYF
TRBJ2-2,-,-,TRBV29-1,TGCAGCGCTGGAAGGAACACCGGGGAGCTGTTTTTT,CSAGRNTGELFF
TRBJ2-7,-,-,TRBV7-6,TGTGCCAGCAGCTTAGACCCTAGGAGTCAGGTCCTCCACGAGCAGTACTTC,CASSLDPRSQVLHEQYF